The 9 T cell receptor beta chains below were found in one sample sequenced in a study of beta chain features in type 1 diabetes. Findings of the study overall: There was a moderate but significant shortening of TCRB CDR3s in all four CD4+ subsets of Type 1 diabetes patients.

Every isolated RNA sample was fully reverse transcribed, so sequencing captured expressed TCRB transcripts. The repertoire was sequenced with immunoSEQ multiplex PCR; TCRdb's copy has only in-frame clones and lacks some. Of about 170,000 clones in the sample, approximately 8.4% were seen once. For these receptors, no antigen is known. Sequencing used central memory CD4+ T cells from blood. The receptors were gathered from a man between 18 and 29 years old with type 1 diabetes.

The chain links TRBV5-1 to TRBJ2-2; 11 positions agree with TRBD2. Germline CDR1 reads SGHRS; CDR2 reads YFSETQ. The CDR3 runs to 17 residues. V lost 1 base and J lost 4; bases outside the gene matches: 6. The CDR3 spells CASSLIAGGPGTGELFF. In nucleotides, the CDR3 is TGCGCCAGCAGCTTGATAGCGGGAGGGCCGGGCACCGGGGAGCTGTTTTTT.

V and J are TRBV4-1 and TRBJ2-7, with 7 bases that match TRBD2. Germline loops: CDR1 MGHRA, CDR2 YSYEKL. CDR3 size: 12 residues. Germline trimming cut 3 bases from V and 7 bases from J; bases unmatched to any gene: 3. This chain's CDR3 is CASSHREGEQYF. The CDR3 DNA follows: TGCGCCAGCAGCCACAGGGAGGGAGAGCAGTACTTC.

This clone was seen more than once but under ten times. This rearrangement joins TRBV5-1 to TRBJ1-1, with 7 bases matching TRBD1. The V gene's germline CDR1 is SGHRS and CDR2 YFSETQ. Trimming took 4 bases from V and 2 from J; bases not matched to a gene: 8. The CDR3 length is 15 residues. This CDR3 reads CASSQTGTVNTEAFF. The CDR3 coding sequence is TGCGCCAGCAGCCAAACCGGGACAGTTAACACTGAAGCTTTCTTT.

This chain links TRBV28 with TRBJ2-4; 8 bases are a match to TRBD1. With 5 bases clipped from V and 9 bases from J, the junction kept 9 bases outside the gene matches. This CDR3 is 14 amino acids long. Per germline, CDR1 MDHEN and CDR2 SYDVKM. The CDR3 protein is CASSDGTGVGIQYF. The DNA for the CDR3 is TGTGCCAGCAGTGACGGGACAGGCGTCGGCATTCAGTACTTC.

The gene calls are TRBV19 and TRBJ2-1; D unresolved. Germline lookup yields CDR1 LNHDA and CDR2 SQIVND (reference sequence). Trimming removed 5 bases at V and 8 bases at J, with 22 bases between. The CDR3 covers 16 residues. CDR3 region: CASSLPSGSSPYEQFF. CDR3 nucleotides: TGTGCCAGTAGTCTCCCGTCCGGGTCCAGTCCGTATGAGCAGTTCTTC.

The V call is TRBV14, the J call TRBJ2-2; no definite D call. Germline V gene sequence: CDR1 SGHDN, CDR2 FVKESK. Between the trimmed V and J ends, which lost 4 bases and 7 bases, there was a span of 4 bases. The CDR3 is made up of 11 amino acids. The CDR3 reads CASSRSGELFF. CDR3 sequence (DNA): TGTGCCAGCAGCCGGAGCGGGGAGCTGTTTTTT.

The chain uses TRBV4-2 and TRBJ2-4; 7 bases are shared with TRBD2. V lost 1 base and J lost 7; bases outside the gene matches: 19. Germline-derived CDR1 and CDR2 are LGHNA and YNFKEQ. The CDR3 sequence is 19 residues long. CDR3 protein: CASSQVKGGPFGFGNIQYF. The CDR3 bases are TGTGCCAGCAGCCAAGTTAAGGGAGGGCCTTTCGGTTTTGGGAACATTCAGTACTTC.

There are a few counts of this clone. The gene calls are TRBV28 and TRBJ2-7; 7 bases are a match to TRBD1. CDR1 is MDHEN and CDR2 is SYDVKM in the germline V gene. V shed 7 bases and J 5 bases; nucleotides not matched to a gene: 5. The CDR3 spans 12 residues. In DNA form, the CDR3 reads TGTGCCAGCAACTCCGACAGGGACGAGCAGTACTTC. This gives the protein CASNSDRDEQYF.

The chain combines TRBV2 with TRBJ2-3; the D gene is possibly TRBD2 (6 bases). The V end was cut by 6 bases, the J end by 2 bases, with 24 bases between. The CDR3 covers 18 residues. Per the germline V gene, CDR1 is SNHLY and CDR2 is FYNNEI. The CDR3 spells CASRPLSGVWKATDTQYF. The CDR3 DNA is TGTGCCAGCAGACCACTTTCGGGAGTTTGGAAAGCCACAGATACGCAGTATTTT.